The clone carrying this TCR beta chain was recorded a few times. V was trimmed by 4 bases and J by 4 bases, leaving 13 bases between them. Germline CDR1 reads SEHNR; CDR2 reads FQNEAQ (reference sequence). This CDR3 region has 14 residues. The data were taken from a study of metastatic and nonmetastatic thyroid tumors. TCRdb re-clonotyped the PCR reads through MiXCR. The sample lists more than 10,000 clones, 30% occurring once. The entire patient cohort was treatment-naive prior to thyroid surgery. V gene TRBV7-9 combines with J gene TRBJ1-2; D possibly corresponds to TRBD1 (6 bases). This TCR was recovered from a female donor with papillary thyroid cancer or a benign thyroid nodule (not recorded which). Some clones in this sample may be carry-over from other donors' samples. The source material was tumor tissue. CDR3 amino acids: CASSYNPDSYGYTF. In DNA, the CDR3 is TGTGCCAGCAGCTACAACCCGGACAGCTATGGCTACACCTTC.